The T cell receptor beta chain under discussion was sequenced for a study of identifying expanded T cells in peripheral blood. Worth noting for this clone: No antigen is known for it.

Whole-study results and caveats: Across healthy donors, higher total template counts meant significantly greater approximately two-week count variance. About 1.2 clones differed between technical replicates, versus approximately 17 and 20 over time.

The CDR3 extends over 16 amino acids. The ends were cut back, 0 bases at V and 0 bases at J, with 9 bases in the middle. The V gene's germline CDR1 is SGHRS and CDR2 YFSETQ. Collection occurred without any documented infections or immune events in donors. Some clones are missing from TCRdb's copy, which holds only in-frame ones; the method was immunoSEQ multiplex PCR. Among roughly 61,000 clones listed, around 90% were seen once. The chain is built from TRBV5-1 and TRBJ1-4; no clear D. This sequence was found in a person aged 18-70 years in good health. Sequenced sample: blood. In DNA, the CDR3 is TGCGCCAGCAGCTTGGAGCAGATCGCAACTAATGAAAAACTGTTTTTT. Translation: CASSLEQIATNEKLFF.